The clone carrying this T cell receptor beta chain has a handful of counts. Its antigen remains unidentified. The data are from a study of radiotherapy plus CTLA-4 blockade in lung cancer. About the study: For around 18% of patients, objective responses occurred, and just over 30% had disease control. General observations from the study: Among reported predictors of response, early blood T cell clone dynamics with interferon-beta performed best. Blood saw expansion of tumor-derived TCR clones after radiotherapy plus ipilimumab.

Assay: immunoSEQ multiplex PCR; the TCRdb copy retains only in-frame clones and omits some. Among 45,000 to 60,000 clones listed, roughly 80% were seen once. Chemo-refractory metastatic non-small-cell lung cancer patients received focal radiation with ipilimumab CTLA-4 blockade. V was pared by 5 bases and J by 7 bases, with 3 bases of the junction left unmatched. The CDR3 has 13 residues. From germline, CDR1 is WSHSY and CDR2 SAAADI. This chain uses TRBV10-2 with TRBJ1-5; 9 bases are shared with TRBD1. The material was peripheral blood, obtained from a patient treated with radiotherapy plus ipilimumab. The origin of this receptor is a human donor with non-small cell lung cancer who had stable disease on radiotherapy plus ipilimumab. The CDR3 DNA follows: TGCGCCAGCAGTCTGGGACAGGGCCAGCCCCAGCATTTT. The encoded protein is CASSLGQGQPQHF.